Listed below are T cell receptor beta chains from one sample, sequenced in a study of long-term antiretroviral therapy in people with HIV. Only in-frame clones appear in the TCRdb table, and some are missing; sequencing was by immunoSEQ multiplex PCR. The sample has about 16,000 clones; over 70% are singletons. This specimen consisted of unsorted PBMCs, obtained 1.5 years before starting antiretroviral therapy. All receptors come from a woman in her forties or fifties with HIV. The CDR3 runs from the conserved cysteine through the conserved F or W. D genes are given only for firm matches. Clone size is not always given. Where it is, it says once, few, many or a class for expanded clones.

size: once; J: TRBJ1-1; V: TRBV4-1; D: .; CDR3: CASSQDPAKANTEAFF; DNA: TGCGCCAGCAGCCAAGATCCTGCTAAGGCAAACACTGAAGCTTTCTTT
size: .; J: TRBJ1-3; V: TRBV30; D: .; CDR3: CAWGNSGNTIYF; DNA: TGTGCCTGGGGAAACTCTGGAAACACCATATATTTT
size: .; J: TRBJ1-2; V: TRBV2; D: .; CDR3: CASSTGPSRGTF; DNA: TGTGCCAGCAGTACGGGACCCTCCCGAGGAACCTTC
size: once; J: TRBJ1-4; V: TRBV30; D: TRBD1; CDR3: CAWSHWDRGHLWANEKLFF; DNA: TGTGCCTGGAGTCACTGGGACAGGGGACATCTCTGGGCTAATGAAAAACTGTTTTTT
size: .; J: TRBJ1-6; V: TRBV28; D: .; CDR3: CASSFGSPGFNSPLHF; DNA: TGTGCCAGCAGTTTTGGCAGCCCTGGCTTTAATTCACCCCTCCACTTT
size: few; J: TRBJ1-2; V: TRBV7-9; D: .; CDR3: CASSRDLAGYTF; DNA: TGTGCCAGCAGCCGGGACCTAGCAGGCTACACCTTC
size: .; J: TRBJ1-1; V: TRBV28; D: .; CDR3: CASSRGWGFMNTEAFF; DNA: TGTGCCAGCAGCCGAGGCTGGGGGTTTATGAACACTGAAGCTTTCTTT
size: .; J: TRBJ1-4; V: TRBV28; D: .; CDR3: CASSLATRNNEKLFF; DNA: TGTGCCAGCAGTTTAGCCACGCGTAATAATGAAAAACTGTTTTTT
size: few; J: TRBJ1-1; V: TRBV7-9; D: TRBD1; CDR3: CASRSRDRGIAEAFF; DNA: TGTGCCAGCAGAAGTAGGGACAGGGGAATCGCTGAAGCTTTCTTT
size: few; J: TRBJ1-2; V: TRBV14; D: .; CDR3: CASSQDLNYGYTF; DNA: TGTGCCAGCAGCCAGGACCTCAACTATGGCTACACCTTC
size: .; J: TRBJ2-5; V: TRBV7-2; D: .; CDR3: CASSLDQGTQYF; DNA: TGTGCCAGCAGCTTAGATCAGGGGACCCAGTACTTC
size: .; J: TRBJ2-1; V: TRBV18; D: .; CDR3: CASSPLSGSRTYNEQFF; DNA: TGTGCCAGCTCCCCGCTGAGTGGCAGCCGCACCTACAATGAGCAGTTCTTC
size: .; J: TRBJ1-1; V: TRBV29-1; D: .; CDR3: CSVAHEAFF; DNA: TGCAGCGTTGCTCATGAAGCTTTCTTT
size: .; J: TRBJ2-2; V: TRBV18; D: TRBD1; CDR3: CASSPFKGADTGELFF; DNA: TGTGCCAGCTCTCCTTTCAAGGGGGCGGACACCGGGGAGCTGTTTTTT
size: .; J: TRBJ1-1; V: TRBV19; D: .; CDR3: CASSWTEDTEAFF; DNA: TGTGCCAGTAGTTGGACGGAGGACACTGAAGCTTTCTTT
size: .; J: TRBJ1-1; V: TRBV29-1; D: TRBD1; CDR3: CSVASETGIGEAFF; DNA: TGCAGCGTTGCTTCCGAGACAGGGATTGGGGAGGCTTTCTTT
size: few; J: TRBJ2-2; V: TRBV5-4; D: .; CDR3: CASSGTNGELFF; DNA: TGTGCCAGCAGCGGAACCAATGGGGAGCTGTTTTTT
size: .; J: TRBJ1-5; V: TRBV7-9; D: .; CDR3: CASSTGTNQPQHF; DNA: TGTGCCAGCAGCACCGGAACAAATCAGCCCCAGCATTTT
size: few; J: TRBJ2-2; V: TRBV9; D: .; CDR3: CASSVGSRGDTGELFF; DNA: TGTGCCAGCAGCGTAGGTAGCAGGGGGGACACCGGGGAGCTGTTTTTT
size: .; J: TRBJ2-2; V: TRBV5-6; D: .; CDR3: CASSLGPTTGELFF; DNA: TGTGCCAGCAGCCTGGGACCCACCACCGGGGAGCTGTTTTTT
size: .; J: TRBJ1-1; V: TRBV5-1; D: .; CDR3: CASSLVGAPNTEAFF; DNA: TGCGCCAGCAGCTTGGTAGGAGCCCCCAACACTGAAGCTTTCTTT
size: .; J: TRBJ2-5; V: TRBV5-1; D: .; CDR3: CASRESSGQETQYF; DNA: TGCGCCAGCAGGGAGAGTAGCGGCCAAGAGACCCAGTACTTC
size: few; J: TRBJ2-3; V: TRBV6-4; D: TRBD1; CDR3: CASRGTGEGDTQYF; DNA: TGTGCCAGCAGAGGGACAGGGGAAGGAGATACGCAGTATTTT
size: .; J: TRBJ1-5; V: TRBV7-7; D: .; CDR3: CASSRDINQPQHF; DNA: TGTGCCAGCAGCAGGGACATCAATCAGCCCCAGCATTTT
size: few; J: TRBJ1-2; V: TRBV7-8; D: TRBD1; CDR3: CASSSGTVALRYTF; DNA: TGTGCCAGCAGCTCCGGGACAGTGGCCCTTCGCTACACCTTC
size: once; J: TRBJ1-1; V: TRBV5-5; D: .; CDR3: CASTGKTGPTEAFF; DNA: TGTGCCAGCACGGGTAAAACAGGTCCCACTGAAGCTTTCTTT
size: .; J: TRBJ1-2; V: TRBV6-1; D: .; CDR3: CASRDQGQDTF; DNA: TGTGCCAGCAGGGATCAGGGGCAGGACACCTTC
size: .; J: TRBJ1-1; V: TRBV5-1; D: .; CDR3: CASSLDPGIDTEAFF; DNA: TGCGCCAGCAGCTTGGATCCGGGAATCGACACTGAAGCTTTCTTT
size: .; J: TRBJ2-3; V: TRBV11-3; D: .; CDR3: CASSSGPLTTQYF; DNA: TGTGCCAGCAGCTCCGGACCCCTTACGACGCAGTATTTT
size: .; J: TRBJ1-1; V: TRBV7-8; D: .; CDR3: CASSPDGRTEAFF; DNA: TGTGCCAGCAGCCCGGACGGTCGCACTGAAGCTTTCTTT
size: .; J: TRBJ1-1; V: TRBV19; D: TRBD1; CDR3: CASSIDQGVNTEAFF; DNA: TGTGCCAGTAGTATAGATCAGGGGGTGAACACTGAAGCTTTCTTT
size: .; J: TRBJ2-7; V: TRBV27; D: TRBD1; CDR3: CASSLVWMTGGIEQYF; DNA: TGTGCCAGCAGTTTAGTTTGGATGACAGGGGGTATCGAGCAGTACTTC
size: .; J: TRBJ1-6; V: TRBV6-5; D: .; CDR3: CASSYQAGVYNSPLHF; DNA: TGTGCCAGCAGTTACCAGGCAGGGGTTTATAATTCACCCCTCCACTTT
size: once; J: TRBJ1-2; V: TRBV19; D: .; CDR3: CASSIGVSEGEGYTF; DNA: TGTGCCAGTAGTATCGGCGTCTCCGAAGGGGAAGGCTACACCTTC
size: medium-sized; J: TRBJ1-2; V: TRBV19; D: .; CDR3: CASTRDNIFGYTF; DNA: TGTGCCAGTACTAGGGACAACATATTCGGCTACACCTTC
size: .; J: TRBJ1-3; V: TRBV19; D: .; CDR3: CASSVRVGNTIYF; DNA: TGTGCCAGTAGTGTGAGAGTTGGAAACACCATATATTTT
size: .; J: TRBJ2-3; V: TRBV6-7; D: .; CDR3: CASSYVAVNTDTQYF; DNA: TGTGCCAGCAGTTACGTGGCGGTCAACACAGATACGCAGTATTTT
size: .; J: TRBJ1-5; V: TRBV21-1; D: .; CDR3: CASSKEGAGLRGNQPQHF; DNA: TGTGCCAGCAGCAAAGAGGGGGCAGGGTTGAGGGGCAATCAGCCCCAGCATTTT
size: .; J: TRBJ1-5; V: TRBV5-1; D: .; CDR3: CASSPEGAGQPQHF; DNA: TGCGCCAGCAGCCCGGAAGGGGCTGGTCAGCCCCAGCATTTT
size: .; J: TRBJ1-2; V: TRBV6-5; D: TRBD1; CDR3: CASSQGTGANYGYTF; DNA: TGTGCCAGCAGTCAGGGAACAGGGGCTAACTATGGCTACACCTTC
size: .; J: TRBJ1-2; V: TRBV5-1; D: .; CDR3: CASSAYRDSNYGYTF; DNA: TGCGCCAGCAGCGCATACAGGGATTCTAACTATGGCTACACCTTC
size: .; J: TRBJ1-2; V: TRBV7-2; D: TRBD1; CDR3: CASSPGGGGGYTF; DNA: TGTGCCAGCAGCCCAGGGGGCGGCGGTGGCTACACCTTC
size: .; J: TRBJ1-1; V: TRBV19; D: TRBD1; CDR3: CASSRGDRRTEAFF; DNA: TGTGCCAGTAGTAGGGGGGACAGGAGAACTGAAGCTTTCTTT
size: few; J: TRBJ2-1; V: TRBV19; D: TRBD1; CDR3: CACPGTDSNEQFF; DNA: TGTGCCTGCCCCGGGACAGACTCCAATGAGCAGTTCTTC
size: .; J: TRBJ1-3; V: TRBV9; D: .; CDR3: CASSVGGGISGNTIYF; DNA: TGTGCCAGCAGCGTAGGGGGAGGGATCTCTGGAAACACCATATATTTT
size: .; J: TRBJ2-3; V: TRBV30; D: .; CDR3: CAWSLMGATDTQYF; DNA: TGTGCCTGGTCTCTAATGGGGGCCACAGATACGCAGTATTTT
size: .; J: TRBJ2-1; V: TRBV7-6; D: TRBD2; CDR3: CASSLWASGGGNEQFF; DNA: TGTGCCAGCAGCTTATGGGCTAGCGGGGGGGGAAATGAGCAGTTCTTC